This entry is about one T cell receptor (beta chain). Its matching antigen is unknown. CDR1 is SGHNT and CDR2 is YYREEE in the germline V gene (reference sequence). The CDR3 sequence is 16 residues long. The study made its TRB cDNA libraries by 5' RACE, adding UMI labels. TCRdb re-called the 5' RACE reads, yielding one record per CDR3 amino acid sequence without DNA. This sample contains around 52,000 distinct CDR3 sequences. This entry comes from a study of CXCR3-negative and CXCR3-positive naive CD8 T cells. General study findings and limits: Unlike memory cells, which differed, naive CXCR3-negative and CXCR3-positive cells had similar TRBV-TRBJ usage. The study inferred TCR strength from TRB CDR3 properties and found comparable surface CD5 between naive subsets.

The sequencing sample was made of memory CD8+ T cells from blood. This receptor was obtained from a human donor in good health. Some clones in this sample may be carry-over from other donors' samples. This sequence joins TRBV5-4 and TRBJ1-1. The CDR3: CASSLVPDPINPEAFF.